This TCR beta chain came from a study of blood T cell repertoires in COVID-19. About the research overall: The origin of the acute and convalescent COVID-19 samples was the United States, Italy and Spain. Sources were T cells, B-cell-depleted T cells, or PBMCs; the material itself was cDNA or gDNA.

With 0 bases clipped from V and 1 base from J, the junction kept 11 bases outside the gene matches. Germline V lookup: CDR1 LGHNA, CDR2 YSLEER. This CDR3 spans 19 amino acids. In the study's own analysis: By means of reference gene primer amplification, nucleated cell counts were estimated. Here immunoSEQ multiplex PCR was the method, and the copy in TCRdb shows in-frame clones only, minus some. The V and J calls and clone size were taken over from that table, and D and trimming were inferred from the DNA. The data show fewer than 90,000 clones, with 86% seen just once and less than 5% held by the top ten.

The V call is TRBV4-3, the J call TRBJ2-7, with 11 bases that match TRBD1. Input material: peripheral blood. The sequence was collected from a man over 45 with active or convalescent COVID-19. The DNA of the CDR3 is TGCGCCAGCAGCCAAGATTCCGCATGGGGGACAGGGGGTTCCTACGAGCAGTACTTC. This encodes CASSQDSAWGTGGSYEQYF.